The source of this TCR beta chain is a study of blood T cell repertoires in COVID-19. CDR1 and CDR2 from the germline V gene are KGHSH and LQKENI. The CDR3 length is 19 residues. V lost 2 bases and J lost 5, with 24 bases in between. Clones were sequenced by immunoSEQ multiplex PCR, and TCRdb holds only the in-frame ones, with some missing. In the table there are 150,000 to 200,000 clones, approximately 86% of which are singletons. The J gene is TRBJ2-2, the V gene TRBV18; a weak D match, TRBD1 (6 bases). The TCR sequence derives from a woman aged 80 or over with acute or convalescent COVID-19. The sample consisted of peripheral blood. The CDR3 spells CASSPSSAVNRELTGELFF. As DNA, the CDR3 is TGTGCCAGCTCACCATCTTCCGCGGTTAACAGGGAGCTGACCGGGGAGCTGTTTTTT.